Following are 20 T cell receptor beta chains from one sample sequenced in a study of shared clonotypes between healthy human individuals. Profiled with immunoSEQ multiplex PCR; TCRdb holds only in-frame clones, not every one. The sample records 2 million to 2.5 million clones, 85% to 95% being singletons. The specimen was naive CD4+ T cells from PBMCs. As for subset: CD45RA+ positively selected. Source of these receptors: a man aged 18 to 29 in good health. Some clones in this sample may be carry-over from other donors' samples.

The chain employs TRBV28 and TRBJ1-1, with 12 bases aligning to TRBD1. The CDR3 is made up of 16 amino acids. Trimming removed 6 bases from V and 2 bases from J; junction bases left unmatched: 7. Germline V lookup: CDR1 MDHEN, CDR2 SYDVKM. As DNA, the CDR3 is TGTGCCAGCAGCCTAACCGGGACAGGGGGCAACACTGAAGCTTTCTTT. Its protein product is CASSLTGTGGNTEAFF.

V gene TRBV12-2 combines with J gene TRBJ2-3; TRBD2 is taken as the D call from the table, unchecked against the DNA. TRBV12-2 is noted as a pseudogene. This CDR3 has 16 amino acids. The CDR3 reads CASRFLGGGGADTQYF. CDR3 DNA: TGTGCAAGTCGCTTCTTGGGGGGAGGAGGTGCAGATACGCAGTATTTT.

The chain recombines TRBV30 with TRBJ1-2; 8 bases line up with TRBD1. Germline assignment: CDR1 GTSNPN and CDR2 SVGIG (reference sequence). There are 15 residues in the CDR3. V shed 3 bases, J shed 4 bases, and the junction held 10 bases outside the gene matches. CDR3 in amino acids: CAWRTNRGGPYGYTF. CDR3 DNA sequence: TGTGCCTGGAGGACTAACAGGGGGGGTCCCTATGGCTACACCTTC.

The chain has TRBV27 and TRBJ2-5; a weak D match, TRBD2 (5 bases). The V and J ends lost 4 bases and 4 bases respectively, with 10 bases between them. In germline, CDR1 is MNHEY, CDR2 SMNVEV (reference sequence). CDR3 length: 13 amino acids. In nucleotides, the CDR3 is TGTGCCAGCAGTTGGCGGGTGTCAGAGACCCAGTACTTC. Translated, it gives CASSWRVSETQYF.

To note about this clone: The same CDR3 is also encoded by other DNA sequences in this sample. The V call is TRBV18, the J call TRBJ2-5; TRBD1 agrees at 7 bases. The CDR3 is 13 residues long. Germline V gene lookup returns CDR1 KGHSH and CDR2 LQKENI. Trimming took 3 bases from V and 4 from J; bases not matched to a gene: 2. CDR3 in amino acids: CASSPPGGETQYF. The CDR3 DNA is TGTGCCAGCTCACCTCCAGGGGGAGAGACCCAGTACTTC. The variable domain in full, completed from reference TRBV18 and TRBJ2-5, reads NAGVMQNPRHLVRRRGQEARLRCSPMKGHSHVYWYRQLPEEGLKFMVYLQKENIIDESGMPKERFSAEFPKEGPSILRIQQVVRGDSAAYFCASSPPGGETQYFGPGTRLLVL.

The V and J genes are TRBV28 and TRBJ2-7; maybe TRBD1 (6 bases). V was pared by 10 bases and J by 5 bases, with 15 bases between. Germline loops: CDR1 MDHEN, CDR2 SYDVKM. The CDR3 has 12 amino acids. The DNA of the CDR3 is TGTGCCACCGACGGACAGACAGACGAGCAGTACTTC. Amino acid sequence: CATDGQTDEQYF.

DNA for the CDR3: TGCGCCAGCAGCCTATCGACAGGGGCCAAAAACATTCAGTACTTC. Translation: CASSLSTGAKNIQYF. The chain uses TRBV5-1 and TRBJ2-4; TRBD1 aligns across 7 bases. This CDR3 is 15 amino acids long. CDR1 SGHRS and CDR2 YFSETQ come from the germline V gene. Unmatched junction bases numbered 5, after V lost 4 bases and J lost 1 base.

The chain has TRBV28 and TRBJ2-7; D is uncertain. The CDR3 is 15 residues long. V lost 2 bases and J 0 bases, leaving 11 bases between the germline ends. Looked up from germline, CDR1 is MDHEN and CDR2 is SYDVKM. DNA of the CDR3: TGTGCCAGCAGTTTAAGTCTCCCCGGCTCCTACGAGCAGTACTTC. As protein: CASSLSLPGSYEQYF. The entire variable domain, with the rest obtained from reference TRBV28 and TRBJ2-7, is as follows: DVKVTQSSRYLVKRTGEKVFLECVQDMDHENMFWYRQDPGLGLRLIYFSYDVKMKEKGDIPEGYSVSREKKERFSLILESASTNQTSMYLCASSLSLPGSYEQYFGPGTRLTVT.

V and J are TRBV2 and TRBJ1-5, with 10 nucleotides matching TRBD1. This CDR3 has 18 residues. From germline, CDR1 is SNHLY and CDR2 FYNNEI. Trimming at V came to 2 bases and at J to 5 bases, leaving 12 bases not matched to a gene. CDR3 in DNA: TGTGCCAGCAGTGAACTAAAATCGCCAGGGACAGGGGATCAGCCCCAGCATTTT. Translated: CASSELKSPGTGDQPQHF.

The chain couples TRBV6-1 to TRBJ2-7; no clear D. The V gene's germline CDR1 is MNHNS and CDR2 SASEGT. The CDR3 runs to 14 residues. V was pared by 7 bases and J by 0 bases, with 13 bases between. In nucleotides, the CDR3 is TGTGCCAGCATAGTGGATAGGAGCTCCTACGAGCAGTACTTC. Amino acids: CASIVDRSSYEQYF.

The gene calls are TRBV4-2 and TRBJ2-2; D is possibly TRBD1 (5 bases). V lost 4 bases and J lost 0, with 12 bases in between. The CDR3 is 16 amino acids. Looked up from germline, CDR1 is LGHNA and CDR2 is YNFKEQ. This chain's CDR3 is CASSRETAANTGELFF. CDR3 sequence (DNA): TGTGCCAGCAGCCGAGAGACAGCCGCGAACACCGGGGAGCTGTTTTTT.

The V call is TRBV9, the J call TRBJ2-2; D gene ambiguous. The germline CDR1 and CDR2 sequences are SGDLS and YYNGEE. This CDR3 spans 13 amino acids. V lost 6 bases, J lost 1 base, and 7 bases lay in between. The DNA of the CDR3 is TGTGCCAGCAAAACGGGGAACACCGGGGAGCTGTTTTTT. Translation: CASKTGNTGELFF.

CDR3: CASSPTDPGQGYGYTF. The DNA for the CDR3 is TGTGCCAGCTCACCAACCGATCCGGGACAGGGCTATGGCTACACCTTC. The chain joins TRBV18 to TRBJ1-2; 9 bases line up with TRBD1. Per the germline V gene, CDR1 is KGHSH and CDR2 is LQKENI. The CDR3 is 16 residues long. The ends lost 2 bases at V and 4 bases at J; junction bases unmatched: 8.

This sequence joins TRBV7-3 and TRBJ2-3; 7 bases agree with TRBD2. V gave up 5 bases and J gave up 1 base; unmatched junction bases: 6. The V gene's germline CDR1 is SGHTA and CDR2 FQGTGA. There are 15 residues in the CDR3. CDR3 loop: CASSQTSARTDTQYF. As DNA, the CDR3 is TGTGCCAGCAGCCAAACTAGCGCTCGCACAGATACGCAGTATTTT.

The chain carries TRBV5-6 and TRBJ2-2, with no clear D. V was clipped by 4 bases and J by 0 bases, with 16 bases between them. CDR1 and CDR2 (germline): SGHDT, YYEEEE. This CDR3 has 17 residues. The CDR3: CASSHGARYSNTGELFF. CDR3 DNA: TGTGCCAGCAGCCACGGAGCGAGATACTCGAACACCGGGGAGCTGTTTTTT.

Of note for this clone: Other DNA sequences within the sample encode an identical CDR3. J is TRBJ1-5 and V is TRBV6-1, with D uncertain. This CDR3 spans 13 amino acids. Trimming took off 0 bases at V and 3 bases at J, with 3 bases between the two ends. Germline assignment: CDR1 MNHNS and CDR2 SASEGT. The CDR3 protein is CASSEANNQPQHF. The CDR3 DNA sequence: TGTGCCAGCAGTGAAGCGAACAATCAGCCCCAGCATTTT.

The CDR3, as DNA: TGTGCCAGCTCACGCTCTTTGACTAGCGGGCAAACGACCTCATACGAGCAGTACTTC. It codes for CASSRSLTSGQTTSYEQYF. The chain uses TRBV18 and TRBJ2-7, with 10 bases matching TRBD2. Germline CDR1 KGHSH, CDR2 LQKENI. V trimming: 4 bases; J trimming: 4 bases; junction bases outside the gene matches: 19. This CDR3 region has 19 residues.

The chain couples TRBV29-1 to TRBJ2-2; TRBD2 agrees at 7 bases. The V gene's germline CDR1 is SQVTM and CDR2 ANQGSEA. The CDR3 has 14 residues. With 6 bases clipped from V and 6 bases from J, the junction kept 10 bases outside the gene matches. In DNA form, the CDR3 reads TGCAGCGTCGGGAGGAGCACGGATCCCGGGGAGCTGTTTTTT. It is translated as CSVGRSTDPGELFF.

The V and J genes are TRBV10-3 and TRBJ1-1; TRBD1 might be the D (6 bases). Germline CDR1 reads ENHRY; CDR2 reads SYGVKD. The CDR3 has 13 residues. The V and J ends lost 10 bases and 4 bases respectively, with 16 bases between them. CDR3 sequence reads: CATQGTAATEAFF. As DNA, the CDR3 is TGTGCCACACAGGGAACCGCGGCCACTGAAGCTTTCTTT.

The V call is TRBV5-1, the J call TRBJ1-2; tentative D call: TRBD1 (5 bases). This CDR3 region has 14 residues. V was trimmed by 6 bases and J by 3 bases, leaving 15 bases between them. Per germline, CDR1 SGHRS and CDR2 YFSETQ. In nucleotides, the CDR3 is TGCGCCAGCACTCAGGGCGCGGGCGACTATGGCTACACCTTC. Its protein product is CASTQGAGDYGYTF.